One sample yielded the 22 T cell receptor beta chains listed below, sequenced in a study of blood T cell repertoires in COVID-19. Sequencing was performed with immunoSEQ multiplex PCR; in TCRdb, only in-frame clones are kept and a portion is missing. The data hold around 430,000 clones, with about 91% observed a single time. The specimen sequenced was peripheral blood. These receptors all come from a woman aged 45 to 65 with COVID-19, enrolled during active disease.

The chain uses TRBV24-1 and TRBJ1-1, with D maybe TRBD1 (5 bases). This CDR3 comprises 14 residues. Germline loops: CDR1 KGHDR, CDR2 SFDVKD. Trimming removed 0 bases from V and 10 bases from J, with 14 bases in between. CDR3 in DNA: TGTGCCACCAGTGATTTGCAGGGCAGGGTGGGAGCTTTCTTT. Residues: CATSDLQGRVGAFF.

The V gene is TRBV9, the J gene TRBJ2-3; 14 bases line up with TRBD2. Germline CDR1 is SGDLS and CDR2 is YYNGEE. This CDR3 comprises 21 residues. The ends lost 0 bases at V and 1 base at J; junction bases unmatched: 13. The CDR3 here is CASSVASIGLAGGRGTDTQYF. CDR3 nucleotide sequence: TGTGCCAGCAGCGTAGCTAGTATTGGACTAGCGGGGGGAAGAGGCACAGATACGCAGTATTTT.

This clone has only one observation. The rearrangement links TRBV2 to TRBJ1-2; tentative D call: TRBD1 (5 bases). Germline lookup yields CDR1 SNHLY and CDR2 FYNNEI. The ends were cut back, 3 bases at V and 8 bases at J, with 13 bases in the middle. The CDR3 loop spans 13 amino acids. CDR3 in DNA: TGTGCCAGCAGTGATGGAGGGGCGGGAGGCTACACCTTC. Encoded protein: CASSDGGAGGYTF.

The gene calls are TRBV10-1 and TRBJ2-7, with D perhaps matching TRBD1 (5 bases). V was pared by 8 bases and J by 6 bases, with 23 bases between. Germline V gene lookup returns CDR1 WNHNN and CDR2 SYGVQD (reference sequence). The CDR3 runs 15 residues. The CDR3: CASPSPTFNRTEQYF. The CDR3 DNA reads as TGCGCCAGCCCAAGTCCAACCTTCAACAGGACCGAGCAGTACTTC.

DNA of the CDR3: TGTGCCAGCAGCCCCGGTGGGACCCAGTACTTC. Its translation: CASSPGGTQYF. V and J are TRBV7-8 and TRBJ2-5; unclear D gene. In germline, CDR1 is SGHVS, CDR2 FQNEAQ. V was trimmed by 5 bases and J by 7 bases, leaving 8 bases between them. This CDR3 region has 11 residues.

This sequence joins TRBV12-3 or TRBV12-4 and TRBJ1-2; D is ambiguous. The CDR3 has 13 amino acids. Between the trimmed V and J ends, which lost 8 bases and 0 bases, there was a span of 10 bases. In nucleotides, the CDR3 is TGTGCCAGCGGGAGAACCTCTAACTATGGCTACACCTTC. Translation gives CASGRTSNYGYTF.

The chain has TRBV2 and TRBJ1-6; possibly TRBD1 for D (5 bases). Between the trimmed V and J ends, which lost 3 bases and 7 bases, there was a span of 10 bases. This CDR3 contains 14 residues. The germline gives CDR1 SNHLY, CDR2 FYNNEI. CDR3 bases: TGTGCCAGCAGTGACCGGGGGAAAAATTCACCCCTCCACTTT. Residues: CASSDRGKNSPLHF.

The chain couples TRBV11-1 to TRBJ2-2; D possibly corresponds to TRBD1 (5 bases). Germline CDR1 SGHAT, CDR2 FQDESV (reference sequence). V was pared by 6 bases and J by 6 bases, with 20 bases between. The CDR3 consists of 16 residues. CDR3 region: CASRGPVGVSAGELFF. DNA for the CDR3: TGTGCCAGCAGGGGGCCGGTTGGGGTATCGGCCGGGGAGCTGTTTTTT.

The rearrangement links TRBV9 to TRBJ1-5, with 7 bases that match TRBD1. Germline CDR1 SGDLS, CDR2 YYNGEE. This CDR3 has 15 amino acids. V shed 0 bases, J shed 7 bases, and the junction held 7 bases outside the gene matches. CDR3: CASSVGQGEGQPQHF. DNA of the CDR3: TGTGCCAGCAGCGTAGGGCAGGGGGAAGGACAGCCCCAGCATTTT.

The CDR3 nucleotides are TGTGCCAGCAGTAAAGGGAGGGGGAGCTCCTACAATGAGCAGTTCTTC. Translation: CASSKGRGSSYNEQFF. V and J are TRBV11-1 and TRBJ2-1; D is perhaps TRBD2 (7 bases). V was trimmed by 6 bases and J by 0 bases, leaving 15 bases between them. Germline values: CDR1 SGHAT, CDR2 FQDESV (reference sequence). CDR3 length: 16 amino acids.

The chain carries TRBV7-9 and TRBJ1-1; D possibly corresponds to TRBD1 (5 bases). CDR3 size: 11 residues. V was clipped by 5 bases and J by 10 bases, with 11 bases between them. The germline V gene encodes CDR1 SEHNR and CDR2 FQNEAQ (reference sequence). CDR3 in amino acids: CASSVTVGAFF. As DNA, the CDR3 is TGTGCCAGCAGCGTGACAGTTGGAGCTTTCTTT.

V and J are TRBV27 and TRBJ1-1, with 8 bases lining up with TRBD1. Germline loops: CDR1 MNHEY, CDR2 SMNVEV (reference sequence). Trimming took 5 bases from V and 5 from J; bases not matched to a gene: 10. CDR3 length: 15 residues. The CDR3 sequence is CASSVRQGKLTEAFF. The CDR3 region has the DNA TGTGCCAGCAGTGTGAGACAGGGGAAATTAACTGAAGCTTTCTTT.

This sequence joins TRBV5-1 and TRBJ2-3, with 7 bases fitting TRBD1. Germline lookup yields CDR1 SGHRS and CDR2 YFSETQ. V lost 5 bases to trimming and J lost 1 base; unmatched junction nucleotides: 4. This CDR3 contains 14 residues. The CDR3 loop is CASRGQMGTDTQYF. CDR3 nucleotides: TGCGCCAGCAGGGGACAGATGGGCACAGATACGCAGTATTTT.

V gene TRBV12-3 or TRBV12-4 combines with J gene TRBJ1-6, with D possibly being TRBD1 (5 bases). Trimming removed 6 bases at V and 9 bases at J, with 9 bases between. The CDR3 has 12 amino acids. CDR3 residues: CASRGLGSPLHF. In nucleotides, the CDR3 is TGTGCCAGCAGGGGGCTCGGTTCACCCCTCCACTTT.

The V gene is TRBV6-4, the J gene TRBJ1-3; 9 bases are a match to TRBD1. Germline V gives CDR1 MRHNA, CDR2 SNTAGT. V gave up 4 bases and J gave up 2 bases; unmatched junction bases: 9. CDR3 length: 17 amino acids. This CDR3 reads CASSVVSRDRAGNTIYF. The CDR3 coding sequence is TGTGCCAGCAGTGTAGTTAGCCGGGACAGGGCTGGAAACACCATATATTTT.

For this clone: Other DNA sequences in the same sample also yield this CDR3. The chain recombines TRBV6-5 with TRBJ2-7, with D unresolved. V shed 4 bases and J shed 2 bases, with 3 bases lying between them. This CDR3 has 11 amino acids. Germline-derived CDR1 and CDR2 are MNHEY and SVGAGI. CDR3 in DNA: TGTGCCAGCAGTTCCGCCTACGAGCAGTACTTC. Translating it yields CASSSAYEQYF.

This clone was detected only once. The V call is TRBV7-8, the J call TRBJ2-7, with 7 bases lining up with TRBD1. Germline CDR1 and CDR2: SGHVS and FQNEAQ. The CDR3 has 14 amino acids. V dropped 5 bases and J dropped 3; count of bases not matched to a gene: 7. The CDR3 bases are TGTGCCAGCAGCGATCCGGGACAGTTCTACGAGCAGTACTTC. It is translated as CASSDPGQFYEQYF.

The V and J genes are TRBV9 and TRBJ1-4, with D unresolved. The CDR3 sequence is 14 residues long. Germline V gene data show CDR1 as SGDLS and CDR2 as YYNGEE. Trimming left V 2 bases short and J 3 bases short, with 8 bases between. CDR3 protein: CASSVGVANEKLFF. The CDR3 region has the DNA TGTGCCAGCAGCGTGGGAGTAGCTAATGAAAAACTGTTTTTT.

This clone was seen a handful of times. The V and J genes are TRBV7-8 and TRBJ2-7; D might be TRBD2 (5 bases). Germline V gene lookup returns CDR1 SGHVS and CDR2 FQNEAQ. This CDR3 has 12 amino acids. Trimming shortened V by 4 bases and J by 9 bases, and 13 bases separated the two germline ends. The CDR3 here is CASSSGSERQYF. The CDR3, as DNA: TGTGCCAGCAGCTCTGGTAGCGAACGGCAGTACTTC.

V is TRBV3-1 (or the pseudogene TRBV3-2) and J is TRBJ2-3, with 10 bases lining up with TRBD2. V lost 4 bases and J lost 2; bases outside the gene matches: 3. In germline, CDR1 is LGHDT, CDR2 YNNKEL (reference sequence). The CDR3 totals 15 residues. Here the CDR3 reads CASSPLAGATDTQYF. The CDR3 bases are TGTGCCAGCAGCCCCCTAGCGGGGGCCACAGATACGCAGTATTTT.

This clone appeared a few times. The V call is TRBV5-4, the J call TRBJ1-3, with 8 bases identical to TRBD1. Germline CDR1 reads SGHNT; CDR2 reads YYREEE (reference sequence). After removal of 2 bases from V and 8 bases from J, the junction contained 6 bases not matched to a gene. This CDR3 spans 14 amino acids. CDR3 sequence: CASSFGQGEDTIYF. The CDR3 DNA reads as TGTGCCAGCAGCTTCGGACAGGGAGAGGACACCATATATTTT.

This CDR3 reads CASSIGQHNEQFF. The CDR3 coding sequence is TGTGCCAGCAGTATAGGACAACACAATGAGCAGTTCTTC. The gene calls are TRBV2 and TRBJ2-1, with D perhaps matching TRBD1 (5 bases). This CDR3 region has 13 residues. Trimming shortened V by 5 bases and J by 5 bases, and 10 bases separated the two germline ends. CDR1 is SNHLY and CDR2 is FYNNEI in the germline V gene.